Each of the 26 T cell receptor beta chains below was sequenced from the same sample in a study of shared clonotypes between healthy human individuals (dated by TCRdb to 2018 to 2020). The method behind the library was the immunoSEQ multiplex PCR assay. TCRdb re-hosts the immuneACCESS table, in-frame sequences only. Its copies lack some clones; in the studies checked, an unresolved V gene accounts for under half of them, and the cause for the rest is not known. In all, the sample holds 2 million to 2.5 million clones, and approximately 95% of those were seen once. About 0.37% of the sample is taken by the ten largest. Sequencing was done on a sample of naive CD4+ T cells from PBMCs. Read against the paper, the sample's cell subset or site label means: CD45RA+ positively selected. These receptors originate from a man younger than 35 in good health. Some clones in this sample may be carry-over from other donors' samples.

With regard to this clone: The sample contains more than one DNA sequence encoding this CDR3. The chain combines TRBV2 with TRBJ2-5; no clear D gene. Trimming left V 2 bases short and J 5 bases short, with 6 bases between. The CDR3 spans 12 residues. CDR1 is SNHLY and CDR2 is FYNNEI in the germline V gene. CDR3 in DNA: TGTGCCAGCAGTGAAATCTCGGAGACCCAGTACTTC. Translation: CASSEISETQYF. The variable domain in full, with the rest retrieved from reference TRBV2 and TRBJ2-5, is EPEVTQTPSHQVTQMGQEVILRCVPISNHLYFYWYRQILGQKVEFLVSFYNNEISEKSEIFDDQFSVERPDGSNFTLKIRSTKLEDSAMYFCASSEISETQYFGPGTRLLVL.

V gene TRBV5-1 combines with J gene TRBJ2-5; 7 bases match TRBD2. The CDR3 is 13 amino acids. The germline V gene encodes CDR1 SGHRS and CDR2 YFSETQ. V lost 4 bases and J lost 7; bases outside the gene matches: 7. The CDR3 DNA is TGCGCCAGCAGCCGGGAGGAGGGAGGGACCCAGTACTTC. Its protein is CASSREEGGTQYF.

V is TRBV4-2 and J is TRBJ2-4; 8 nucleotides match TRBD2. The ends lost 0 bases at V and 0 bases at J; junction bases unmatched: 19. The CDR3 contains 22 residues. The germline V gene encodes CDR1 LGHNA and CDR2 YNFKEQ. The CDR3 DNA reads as TGTGCCAGCAGCCAAGACTCTCCCAATCCCTATGCGGGAGGCATAGCCAAAAACATTCAGTACTTC. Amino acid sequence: CASSQDSPNPYAGGIAKNIQYF.

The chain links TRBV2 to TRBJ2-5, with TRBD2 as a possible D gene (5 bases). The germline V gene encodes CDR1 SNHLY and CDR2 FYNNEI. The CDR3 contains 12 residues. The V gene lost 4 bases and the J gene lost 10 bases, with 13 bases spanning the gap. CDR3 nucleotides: TGTGCCAGCAGTGCGAGTGGACGGGACCAGTACTTC. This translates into CASSASGRDQYF.

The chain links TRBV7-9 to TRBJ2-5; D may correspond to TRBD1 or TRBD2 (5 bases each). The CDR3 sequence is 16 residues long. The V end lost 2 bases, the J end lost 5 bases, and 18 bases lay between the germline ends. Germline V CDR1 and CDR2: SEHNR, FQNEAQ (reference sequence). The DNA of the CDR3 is TGTGCCAGCAGCTTATATGCCTGGGGGTCATCGGAGACCCAGTACTTC. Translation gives CASSLYAWGSSETQYF.

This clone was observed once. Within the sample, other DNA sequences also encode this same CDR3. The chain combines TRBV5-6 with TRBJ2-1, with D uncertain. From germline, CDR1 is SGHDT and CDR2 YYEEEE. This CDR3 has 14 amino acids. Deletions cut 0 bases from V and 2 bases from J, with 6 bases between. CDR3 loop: CASSLGSPYNEQFF. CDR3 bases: TGTGCCAGCAGCTTGGGTTCCCCCTACAATGAGCAGTTCTTC.

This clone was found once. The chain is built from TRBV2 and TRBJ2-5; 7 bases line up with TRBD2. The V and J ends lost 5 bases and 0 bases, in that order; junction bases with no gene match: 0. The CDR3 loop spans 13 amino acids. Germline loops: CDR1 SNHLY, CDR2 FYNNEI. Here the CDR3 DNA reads TGTGCCAGCAGTCGGGGGGACCAAGAGACCCAGTACTTC. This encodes CASSRGDQETQYF.

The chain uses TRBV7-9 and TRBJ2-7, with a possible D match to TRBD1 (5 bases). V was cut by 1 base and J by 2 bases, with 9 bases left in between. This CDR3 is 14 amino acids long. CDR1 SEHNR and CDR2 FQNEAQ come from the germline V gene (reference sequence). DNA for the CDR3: TGTGCCAGCAGCTTAGACAGGCAACCCTACGAGCAGTACTTC. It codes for CASSLDRQPYEQYF.

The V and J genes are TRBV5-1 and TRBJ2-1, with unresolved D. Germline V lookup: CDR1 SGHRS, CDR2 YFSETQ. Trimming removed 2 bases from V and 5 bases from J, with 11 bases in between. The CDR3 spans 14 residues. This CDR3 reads CASSLTGPNNEQFF. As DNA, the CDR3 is TGCGCCAGCAGCTTAACCGGACCAAACAATGAGCAGTTCTTC.

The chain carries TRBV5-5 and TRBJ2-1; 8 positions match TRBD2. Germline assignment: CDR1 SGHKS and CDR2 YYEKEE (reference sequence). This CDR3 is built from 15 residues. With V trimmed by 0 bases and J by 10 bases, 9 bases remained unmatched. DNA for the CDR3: TGTGCCAGCAGCTTGGTCGGGAGGGTTGGAGGAGAGCAGTTCTTC. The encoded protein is CASSLVGRVGGEQFF.

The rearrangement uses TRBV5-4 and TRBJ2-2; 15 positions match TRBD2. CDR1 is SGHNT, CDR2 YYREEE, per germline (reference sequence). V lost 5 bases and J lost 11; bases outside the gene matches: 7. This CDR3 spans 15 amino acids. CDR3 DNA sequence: TGTGCCAGCAGTCCCGGGACTAGCGGGAGGCGTGAGCTGTTTTTT. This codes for CASSPGTSGRRELFF.

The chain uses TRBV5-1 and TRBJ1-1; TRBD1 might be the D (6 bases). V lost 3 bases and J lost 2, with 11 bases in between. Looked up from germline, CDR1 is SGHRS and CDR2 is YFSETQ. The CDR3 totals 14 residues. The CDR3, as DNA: TGCGCCAGCAGCTGGAACAGGGATAACACTGAAGCTTTCTTT. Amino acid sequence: CASSWNRDNTEAFF.

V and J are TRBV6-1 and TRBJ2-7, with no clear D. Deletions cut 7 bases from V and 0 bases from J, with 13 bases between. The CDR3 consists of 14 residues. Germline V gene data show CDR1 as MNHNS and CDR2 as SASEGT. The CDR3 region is CASTPSEVSYEQYF. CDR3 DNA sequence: TGTGCCAGCACCCCATCTGAGGTCTCCTACGAGCAGTACTTC.

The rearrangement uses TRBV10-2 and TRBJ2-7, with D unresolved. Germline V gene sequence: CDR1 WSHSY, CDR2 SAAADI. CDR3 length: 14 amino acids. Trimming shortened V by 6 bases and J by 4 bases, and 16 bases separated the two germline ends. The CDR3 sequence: CASRDRPGPYEQYF. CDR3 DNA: TGCGCCAGCAGGGACCGGCCCGGGCCTTACGAGCAGTACTTC.

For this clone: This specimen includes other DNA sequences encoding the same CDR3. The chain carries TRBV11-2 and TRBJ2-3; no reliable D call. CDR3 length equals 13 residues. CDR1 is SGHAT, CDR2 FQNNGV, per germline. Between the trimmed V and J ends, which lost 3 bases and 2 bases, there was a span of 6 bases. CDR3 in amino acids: CASSLESTDTQYF. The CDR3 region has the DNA TGTGCCAGCAGCTTGGAATCCACAGATACGCAGTATTTT.

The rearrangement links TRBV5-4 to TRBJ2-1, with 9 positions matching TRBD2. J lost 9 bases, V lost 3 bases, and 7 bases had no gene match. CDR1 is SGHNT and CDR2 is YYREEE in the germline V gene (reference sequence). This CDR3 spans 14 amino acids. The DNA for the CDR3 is TGTGCCAGCAGCTCCAGGACTAGCGATAGTGAGCAGTTCTTC. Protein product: CASSSRTSDSEQFF.

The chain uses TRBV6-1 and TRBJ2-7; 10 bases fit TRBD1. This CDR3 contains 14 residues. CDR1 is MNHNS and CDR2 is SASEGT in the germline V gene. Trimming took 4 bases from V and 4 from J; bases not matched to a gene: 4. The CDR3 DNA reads TGTGCCAGCAGTGGAGACAGGGGGCTATACGAGCAGTACTTC. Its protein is CASSGDRGLYEQYF.

The CDR3 loop is CASSPPGANVLTF. The CDR3 DNA follows: TGTGCCAGCAGTCCCCCCGGGGCCAACGTCCTGACTTTC. The chain couples TRBV6-1 to TRBJ2-6; D is uncertain. The germline CDR1 and CDR2 sequences are MNHNS and SASEGT. V was shortened by 5 bases and J by 4 bases, with 6 bases between the two germline ends. The CDR3 loop spans 13 amino acids.

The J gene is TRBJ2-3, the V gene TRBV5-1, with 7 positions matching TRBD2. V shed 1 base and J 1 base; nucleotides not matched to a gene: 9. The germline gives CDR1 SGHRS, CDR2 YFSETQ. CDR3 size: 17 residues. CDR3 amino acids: CASSLKAGRGGTDTQYF. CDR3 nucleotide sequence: TGCGCCAGCAGCTTGAAAGCAGGGAGGGGTGGCACAGATACGCAGTATTTT.

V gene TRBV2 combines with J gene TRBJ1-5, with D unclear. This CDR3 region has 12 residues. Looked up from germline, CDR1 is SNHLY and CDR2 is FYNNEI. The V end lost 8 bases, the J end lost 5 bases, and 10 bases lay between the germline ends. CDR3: CASSSQDQPQHF. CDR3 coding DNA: TGTGCCAGCTCGAGTCAGGATCAGCCCCAGCATTTT.

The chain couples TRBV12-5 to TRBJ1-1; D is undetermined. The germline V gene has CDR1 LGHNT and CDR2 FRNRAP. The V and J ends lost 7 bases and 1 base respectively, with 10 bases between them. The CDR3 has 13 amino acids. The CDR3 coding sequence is TGTGCTAGTGCCGTTCACGGGAACACTGAAGCTTTCTTT. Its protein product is CASAVHGNTEAFF.

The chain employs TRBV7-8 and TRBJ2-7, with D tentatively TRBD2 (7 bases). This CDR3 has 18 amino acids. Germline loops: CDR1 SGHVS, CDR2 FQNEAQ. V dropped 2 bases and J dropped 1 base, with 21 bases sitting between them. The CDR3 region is CASSLRRGGRRPSYEQYF. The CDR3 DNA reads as TGTGCCAGCAGCTTAAGAAGGGGGGGACGCCGGCCTTCCTACGAGCAGTACTTC.

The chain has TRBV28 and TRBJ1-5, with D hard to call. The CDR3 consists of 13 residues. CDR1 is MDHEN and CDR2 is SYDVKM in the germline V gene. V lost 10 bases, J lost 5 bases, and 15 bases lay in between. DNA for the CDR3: TGTGCCACTAGGTGGGTGAAGGATCAGCCCCAGCATTTT. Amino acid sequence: CATRWVKDQPQHF.

CDR3 nucleotide sequence: TGCGCCAGCAGCTTACACCCAGGGGGATTAAACTATGGCTACACCTTC. It is translated as CASSLHPGGLNYGYTF. V and J are TRBV5-1 and TRBJ1-2; 7 bases match TRBD1. The CDR3 loop spans 16 amino acids. Germline values: CDR1 SGHRS, CDR2 YFSETQ. J was trimmed by 2 bases and V by 2 bases; bases with no gene match: 9.

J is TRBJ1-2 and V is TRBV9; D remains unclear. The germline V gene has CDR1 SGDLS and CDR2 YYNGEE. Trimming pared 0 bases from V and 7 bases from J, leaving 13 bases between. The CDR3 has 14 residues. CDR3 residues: CASSVENTAFGYTF. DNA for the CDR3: TGTGCCAGCAGCGTAGAGAACACGGCTTTTGGCTACACCTTC.

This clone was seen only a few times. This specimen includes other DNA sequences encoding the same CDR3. The CDR3 region has the DNA TGTGCCAGCAGCTTACAGGGGGCGAACACCGGGGAGCTGTTTTTT. It encodes CASSLQGANTGELFF. The chain combines TRBV7-3 with TRBJ2-2; 7 bases fit TRBD1. J gave up 0 bases and V 2 bases, and 0 bases lay outside the gene matches. The germline CDR1 and CDR2 sequences are SGHTA and FQGTGA. The CDR3 length is 15 residues. The variable domain in full, with the rest retrieved from reference TRBV7-3 and TRBJ2-2, is GAGVSQTPSNKVTEKGKYVELRCDPISGHTALYWYRQSLGQGPEFLIYFQGTGAADDSGLPNDRFFAVRPEGSVSTLKIQRTERGDSAVYLCASSLQGANTGELFFGEGSRLTVL.